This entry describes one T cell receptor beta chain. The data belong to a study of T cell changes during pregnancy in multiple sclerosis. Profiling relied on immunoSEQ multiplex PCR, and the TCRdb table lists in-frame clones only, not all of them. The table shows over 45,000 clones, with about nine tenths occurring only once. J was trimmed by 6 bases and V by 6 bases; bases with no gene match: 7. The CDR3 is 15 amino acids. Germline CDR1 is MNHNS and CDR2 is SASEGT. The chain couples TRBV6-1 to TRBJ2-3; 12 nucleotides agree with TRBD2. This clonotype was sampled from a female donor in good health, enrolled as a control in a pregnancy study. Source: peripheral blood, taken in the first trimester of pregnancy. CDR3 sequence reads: CASSSLAGGPDTQYF. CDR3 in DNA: TGTGCCAGCAGCTCACTAGCGGGAGGTCCGGATACGCAGTATTTT.